The next 28 T cell receptor beta chains were all read from a single sample in a study of metastatic and nonmetastatic thyroid tumors. TCRdb reassembled clones from the PCR reads with MiXCR. This sample has around 23,000 clones, with under 25% found just once. No treatment of any kind had been given to any patient before thyroid surgery. The sequenced sample consisted of blood. These receptors all stem from a male donor with papillary thyroid cancer or a benign thyroid nodule (not recorded which). Some clones in this sample may be carry-over from other donors' samples.

In this sample, this clone turned up many times. The chain combines TRBV5-1 with TRBJ1-2, with D perhaps TRBD1 (6 bases). Trimming left V 3 bases short and J 10 bases short, with 22 bases between. This CDR3 has 15 amino acids. Per the germline V gene, CDR1 is SGHRS and CDR2 is YFSETQ. In DNA form, the CDR3 reads TGCGCCAGCAGCTCCACGGCCACAGGGTCAACTTCCTACACCTTC. This codes for CASSSTATGSTSYTF.

This chain connects TRBV4-3 to TRBJ1-1; no definite D call. V was cut by 4 bases and J by 1 base, with 7 bases left in between. CDR3 length: 13 amino acids. Germline V gene data show CDR1 as LGHNA and CDR2 as YSLEER. CDR3 sequence: CASSLDRNTEAFF. The CDR3 region has the DNA TGCGCCAGCAGCCTAGACCGGAACACTGAAGCTTTCTTT.

Within the sample, this clone is medium-sized. The gene calls are TRBV27 and TRBJ1-5; D gene uncertain. Germline lookup yields CDR1 MNHEY and CDR2 SMNVEV (reference sequence). This CDR3 region has 14 residues. Trimming cost V 3 bases and J 3 bases, with 9 bases left between them. The CDR3 reads CASSFLGDNQPQHF. The CDR3 DNA sequence: TGTGCCAGCAGTTTCCTTGGGGACAATCAGCCCCAGCATTTT.

This clone was counted at least ten times. This chain links TRBV15 with TRBJ1-2; the D gene is possibly TRBD1 (5 bases). The CDR3 totals 14 residues. Germline CDR1 LNHNV, CDR2 YYDKDF (reference sequence). V was clipped by 1 base and J by 4 bases, with 10 bases between them. CDR3 residues: CATSRAGDLYGYTF. CDR3 nucleotide sequence: TGTGCCACCAGCAGAGCGGGGGATCTCTATGGCTACACCTTC.

This clone was counted once. The chain joins TRBV28 to TRBJ2-1, with D unclear. The CDR3 totals 13 residues. V was clipped by 5 bases and J by 6 bases, with 11 bases between them. Per the germline V gene, CDR1 is MDHEN and CDR2 is SYDVKM. Here the CDR3 reads CASSPKLSNEQFF. CDR3 DNA sequence: TGTGCCAGCAGTCCCAAACTATCCAATGAGCAGTTCTTC.

The sample holds many counts of this clone. V is TRBV28 and J is TRBJ2-6; 7 bases are shared with TRBD2. Germline trimming cut 6 bases from V and 15 bases from J; bases unmatched to any gene: 23. The germline V gene encodes CDR1 MDHEN and CDR2 SYDVKM. The CDR3 is 17 amino acids. The CDR3 region is CASSLTGGERYSSALTF. The DNA of the CDR3 is TGTGCCAGCAGCCTGACTGGGGGGGAAAGATATTCCTCGGCCCTGACTTTC.

This clone counts as medium-sized. The genes are TRBV25-1 and TRBJ2-7; maybe TRBD2 (6 bases). From germline, CDR1 is MGHDK and CDR2 SYGVNS. The V gene lost 3 bases and the J gene lost 6 bases, with 9 bases spanning the gap. The length of the CDR3 is 12 residues. Written as DNA, the CDR3 is TGTGCCAGCAGTGATGCCGGGGGCGAGCAGTACTTC. Protein sequence: CASSDAGGEQYF.

This clone has ten or more counts. The chain recombines TRBV28 with TRBJ2-7; perhaps TRBD2 as D (5 bases). Germline loops: CDR1 MDHEN, CDR2 SYDVKM. Deletions cut 2 bases from V and 0 bases from J, with 5 bases between. This CDR3 is built from 13 residues. The CDR3 loop is CASSLGSSYEQYF. CDR3 DNA: TGTGCCAGCAGTTTAGGGAGCTCCTACGAGCAGTACTTC. The full variable domain, in which reference TRBV28 and TRBJ2-7 provide the parts outside the CDR3, is DVKVTQSSRYLVKRTGEKVFLECVQDMDHENMFWYRQDPGLGLRLIYFSYDVKMKEKGDIPEGYSVSREKKERFSLILESASTNQTSMYLCASSLGSSYEQYFGPGTRLTVT.

This clone showed up just a few times. The junction departs from germline at one end; a sequencing error may be responsible. The genes are TRBV5-1 and TRBJ2-4, with no clear D. The CDR3 loop spans 9 amino acids. In germline, CDR1 is SGHRS, CDR2 YFSETQ. CDR3 in DNA: TGCGCCAGCAGCTTGCCTTCAGTCTTC. Protein product: CASSLPSVF.

The rearrangement uses TRBV5-4 and TRBJ2-1, with no clear D. This CDR3 spans 15 amino acids. Trimming shortened V by 5 bases and J by 6 bases, and 18 bases separated the two germline ends. CDR1 is SGHNT, CDR2 YYREEE, per germline (reference sequence). The CDR3 nucleotides read TGTGCCAGCAGTTCGACTTCCGCTTGGGGCAATGAGCAGTTCTTC. Its protein product is CASSSTSAWGNEQFF.

This clone was picked up many times. This chain links TRBV9 with TRBJ1-5; possibly TRBD1 for D (6 bases). This CDR3 region has 15 residues. Germline assignment: CDR1 SGDLS and CDR2 YYNGEE. The germline V and J ends were trimmed by 0 bases and 4 bases, with 11 bases remaining between them. Here the CDR3 DNA reads TGTGCCAGCAGCGTAGGAACAGGGACGAATCAGCCCCAGCATTTT. Its translation is CASSVGTGTNQPQHF.

This clone has a count of ten or more. The genes are TRBV4-2 and TRBJ2-1; D unclear. Germline V gene data show CDR1 as LGHNA and CDR2 as YNFKEQ. V lost 1 base and J 10 bases, leaving 8 bases between the germline ends. The CDR3 has 12 amino acids. The CDR3 here is CASSQALREQFF. CDR3 DNA: TGTGCCAGCAGCCAAGCCCTCAGGGAGCAGTTCTTC.

Concerning this clone itself: The junction departs from the called germline gene at one end, perhaps through a read error. V and J are TRBV12-3 or TRBV12-4 and TRBJ2-5; maybe TRBD1 (5 bases). CDR3 length: 13 amino acids. CDR3 sequence reads: CASRLGRRQTSYF. DNA for the CDR3: TGTGCCAGCAGGTTAGGCCGTAGACAGACATCGTACTTC.

The chain employs TRBV20-1 and TRBJ2-7; 9 positions match TRBD2. In germline, CDR1 is DFQATT, CDR2 SNEGSKA (reference sequence). V lost 2 bases and J lost 0; bases outside the gene matches: 8. The CDR3 is made up of 16 amino acids. As DNA, the CDR3 is TGCAGTGCTAGATGCCGGCTAGCGGGACACTCCTACGAGCAGTACTTC. This encodes CSARCRLAGHSYEQYF.

This clone was observed a few times. A much larger clone sits a single nucleotide away, making a read error possible. Other DNA sequences from this sample encode an identical CDR3 as well. The chain links TRBV6-4 to TRBJ2-3, with D possibly matching TRBD2 (6 bases). The CDR3 contains 14 residues. CDR1 is MRHNA, CDR2 SNTAGT, per germline. The CDR3 coding sequence is TGTGCCAGCAGCGACTCGGGGGGCACAGATACGCAGTATTTT. Amino acids: CASSDSGGTDTQYF.

This clone has ten or more counts. Since a much larger clone is just one base distant, this may be a read error. The identical CDR3 is also encoded by other nucleotide sequences in the sample. The rearrangement uses TRBV19 and TRBJ2-7; D gene unclear. The length of the CDR3 is 13 residues. CDR1 and CDR2 (germline): LNHDA, SQIVND (reference sequence). Trimming took 5 bases from V and 2 from J, leaving 10 bases between them. The CDR3 DNA reads as TGTGCCAGTAGTCACGGACCCACCTACGAGCAGTACTTC. As protein: CASSHGPTYEQYF.

The gene calls are TRBV9 and TRBJ2-7; D possibly corresponds to TRBD1 (6 bases). In germline, CDR1 is SGDLS, CDR2 YYNGEE. The CDR3 totals 14 residues. V shed 2 bases and J shed 11 bases, with 20 bases lying between them. This chain's CDR3 is CASSVDRDTYVKYF. Here the CDR3 DNA reads TGTGCCAGCAGCGTTGACCGGGACACTTACGTGAAGTACTTC. Full variable domain (missing parts from reference TRBV9 and TRBJ2-7): DSGVTQTPKHLITATGQRVTLRCSPRSGDLSVYWYQQSLDQGLQFLIQYYNGEERAKGNILERFSAQQFPDLHSELNLSSLELGDSALYFCASSVDRDTYVKYFGPGTRLTVT.

This clone was detected ten times or more. This chain uses TRBV20-1 with TRBJ2-1, with D possibly TRBD1 on 6 matching bases. CDR1 and CDR2 from the germline V gene are DFQATT and SNEGSKA (reference sequence). This CDR3 is built from 13 residues. The V and J ends lost 2 bases and 4 bases respectively, with 9 bases between them. The CDR3: CSARQGRYNEQFF. The CDR3 nucleotides read TGCAGTGCTAGACAGGGGCGGTACAATGAGCAGTTCTTC.

There are many counts of this clone. The V call is TRBV19, the J call TRBJ1-5, with TRBD1 as a possible D gene (6 bases). With 4 bases removed from V and 5 bases from J, the gap between germline ends came to 15 bases. CDR3 size: 15 residues. The V gene's germline CDR1 is LNHDA and CDR2 SQIVND (reference sequence). DNA of the CDR3: TGTGCCAGTAGTACCGGGTGGGGGGGCCATCAGCCCCAGCATTTT. Translation gives CASSTGWGGHQPQHF.

The V gene is TRBV11-1, the J gene TRBJ2-7; D possibly uses TRBD1 or TRBD2 (5 bases each). V lost 4 bases and J 6 bases, leaving 13 bases between the germline ends. Germline V gene sequence: CDR1 SGHAT, CDR2 FQDESV (reference sequence). The CDR3 covers 13 residues. The CDR3 sequence is CASSSGTVVEQYF. The DNA of the CDR3 is TGTGCCAGCAGCTCCGGGACCGTTGTCGAGCAGTACTTC.

In this sample, this clone turned up many times. This chain connects TRBV28 to TRBJ1-6, with no clear D. V was trimmed by 3 bases and J by 9 bases, leaving 6 bases between them. The CDR3 sequence is 12 residues long. CDR1 is MDHEN, CDR2 SYDVKM, per germline. CDR3 protein: CASSFASSPLHF. CDR3 sequence (DNA): TGTGCCAGCAGTTTCGCTAGTTCACCCCTCCACTTT.

There are many counts of this clone. The chain has TRBV7-8 and TRBJ1-6; D gene ambiguous. V was cut by 5 bases and J by 2 bases, with 10 bases left in between. Germline V gene lookup returns CDR1 SGHVS and CDR2 FQNEAQ. This CDR3 has 15 residues. The CDR3 reads CASSKGAAYNSPLHF. The DNA of the CDR3 is TGTGCCAGCAGCAAGGGAGCTGCCTATAATTCACCCCTCCACTTT.

Details on this clone: With a much larger clone just one base away, this may be a read error. The CDR3 loop is CASSQGGGEDTQYF. DNA of the CDR3: TGCGCCAGCAGCCAGGGAGGGGGAGAAGATACCCAGTACTTC. This chain joins TRBV4-1 and TRBJ2-5; tentatively, D is TRBD2 (7 bases). Germline assignment: CDR1 MGHRA and CDR2 YSYEKL. The CDR3 extends over 14 amino acids.

This clone was counted at least ten times. The junction and the germline gene differ at one end; a read error may be behind it. The chain employs TRBV7-9 and TRBJ1-2; no clear D. The CDR3 runs to 12 residues. Germline V gives CDR1 SEHNR, CDR2 FQNEAQ (reference sequence). CDR3 sequence reads: CASSLDNGLLAF. The DNA of the CDR3 is TGTGCCAGCAGCTTAGATAACGGGCTGCTCGCCTTC.

By share, this clone counts as medium-sized. The CDR3 sequence: CASSDNGENEKLFF. For the CDR3, the DNA is TGTGCCAGCAGTGACAACGGGGAAAATGAAAAACTGTTTTTT. This sequence joins TRBV6-1 and TRBJ1-4; D gene unclear. Germline V CDR1 and CDR2: MNHNS, SASEGT. The CDR3 has 14 residues. V was shortened by 3 bases and J by 5 bases, with 10 bases between the two germline ends.

This clone was seen ten or more times. The chain employs TRBV5-1 and TRBJ2-3; TRBD2 is a possible D gene (5 bases). The CDR3 has 15 amino acids. The V gene's germline CDR1 is SGHRS and CDR2 YFSETQ. Deletions cut 4 bases from V and 0 bases from J, with 12 bases between. The CDR3 reads CASSVDGESTDTQYF. The CDR3 DNA reads as TGCGCCAGCAGCGTCGACGGGGAAAGCACAGATACGCAGTATTTT.

The V and J genes are TRBV20-1 and TRBJ1-1; weak D call: TRBD1 (6 bases). CDR3 length: 14 amino acids. V was clipped by 5 bases and J by 13 bases, with 26 bases between them. The germline CDR1 and CDR2 sequences are DFQATT and SNEGSKA (reference sequence). As DNA, the CDR3 is TGCAGTGCTCGTGAGGGGGGGAAGAATACTGCAGTTTTCTTT. It yields the protein CSAREGGKNTAVFF.

This clone was recorded at least ten times. J is TRBJ2-6 and V is TRBV10-3; TRBD1 or TRBD2 may be the D gene (7 bases each). The CDR3 extends over 16 amino acids. Trimming left V 6 bases short and J 0 bases short, with 12 bases between. In germline, CDR1 is ENHRY, CDR2 SYGVKD. This CDR3 is CAISSGTASGANVLTF. The CDR3 DNA sequence: TGTGCCATCAGCAGCGGGACAGCCTCTGGGGCCAACGTCCTGACTTTC.